The 23 T cell receptor beta chains presented below share a single source sample, sequenced in a study of identifying expanded T cells in peripheral blood. This table comes from immunoSEQ multiplex PCR, and its TCRdb copy is limited to in-frame clones, with some not included. Altogether about 82,000 clones are present, roughly 90% being singletons, with the ten largest covering roughly 7%. The sequencing input was blood. These receptors were obtained from a person aged 18 to 69 in good health.

The V gene is TRBV11-2, the J gene TRBJ2-2, with D maybe TRBD2 (6 bases). Per germline, CDR1 SGHAT and CDR2 FQNNGV. CDR3 length: 13 amino acids. CDR3 DNA sequence: TGTGCTTCAAGAGGAGGGTACACCGGGGAGCTGTTTTTT. This encodes CASRGGYTGELFF.

V usage is TRBV7-7 and J usage is TRBJ2-2, with 9 bases lining up with TRBD1. CDR1 is SSHAT, CDR2 FNYEAQ, per germline (reference sequence). The CDR3 contains 16 residues. The V gene end was trimmed by 3 bases and the J gene end by 3 bases; junction bases not matched to a gene: 5. The CDR3 sequence is CASSLSQGADTGELFF. CDR3 in DNA: TGTGCCAGCAGCTTGTCACAGGGGGCGGACACCGGGGAGCTGTTTTTT. The variable domain in full, completed from reference TRBV7-7 and TRBJ2-2, reads GAGVSQSPRYKVTKRGQDVTLRCDPISSHATLYWYQQALGQGPEFLTYFNYEAQPDKSGLPSDRFSAERPEGSISTLTIQRTEQRDSAMYRCASSLSQGADTGELFFGEGSRLTVL.

The gene calls are TRBV5-1 and TRBJ1-1; TRBD1 might be the D (5 bases). The ends were cut back, 0 bases at V and 4 bases at J, with 19 bases in the middle. Germline loops: CDR1 SGHRS, CDR2 YFSETQ. The length of the CDR3 is 17 residues. CDR3 DNA sequence: TGCGCCAGCAGCTTGGCCTTATCCGGGGGGGTTGCCACTGAAGCTTTCTTT. Amino acid sequence: CASSLALSGGVATEAFF.

The chain employs TRBV4-1 and TRBJ1-1, with D possibly being TRBD1 (6 bases). The CDR3 covers 15 residues. With 0 bases removed from V and 7 bases from J, the gap between germline ends came to 15 bases. Germline CDR1 reads MGHRA; CDR2 reads YSYEKL. CDR3: CASSQDTEGVREAFF. The CDR3 DNA is TGCGCCAGCAGCCAAGATACTGAGGGGGTCCGTGAAGCTTTCTTT.

The rearrangement joins TRBV11-2 to TRBJ2-7, with 9 bases lining up with TRBD1. CDR3 size: 15 residues. The trim removed 5 bases at V and 3 bases at J, leaving 8 bases unmatched. CDR1 is SGHAT, CDR2 FQNNGV, per germline. Here the CDR3 DNA reads TGTGCCAGCAGCACCCAGACAGGGGGGTTCTACGAGCAGTACTTC. This codes for CASSTQTGGFYEQYF.

This clone was found once. The CDR3 here is CASSLEDSYTGELFF. In DNA, the CDR3 is TGCGCCAGCAGCTTGGAGGACTCATACACCGGGGAGCTGTTTTTT. The V call is TRBV5-1, the J call TRBJ2-2; D is possibly TRBD2 (5 bases). The CDR3 is 15 residues long. The ends were cut back, 0 bases at V and 3 bases at J, with 9 bases in the middle. The V gene's germline CDR1 is SGHRS and CDR2 YFSETQ.

This rearrangement joins TRBV7-8 to TRBJ2-7; 8 bases align to TRBD1. Germline loops: CDR1 SGHVS, CDR2 FQNEAQ. This CDR3 spans 18 amino acids. The ends lost 2 bases at V and 5 bases at J; junction bases unmatched: 17. The CDR3 reads CASSLLGVGRQGRDEQYF. Here the CDR3 DNA reads TGTGCCAGCAGCTTACTGGGGGTTGGCCGACAGGGGCGAGACGAGCAGTACTTC.

V is TRBV6-1 and J is TRBJ2-1; D might be TRBD1 (5 bases). CDR1 MNHNS and CDR2 SASEGT come from the germline V gene. Trimming took 6 bases from V and 5 from J, leaving 14 bases between them. This CDR3 is built from 14 residues. In DNA form, the CDR3 reads TGTGCCAGCAGAGGGTCAGGGAACCACAATGAGCAGTTCTTC. This gives the protein CASRGSGNHNEQFF.

This clone occurred once. This chain connects TRBV11-2 to TRBJ2-1, with 7 nucleotides matching TRBD2. Germline lookup yields CDR1 SGHAT and CDR2 FQNNGV. CDR3 length equals 15 residues. The junction had 11 bases not matched to a gene; V was cut back by 5 bases and J by 7 bases. The CDR3 loop is CASSRGSTAGNEQFF. Here the CDR3 DNA reads TGTGCCAGCAGCCGGGGGTCGACAGCGGGGAATGAGCAGTTCTTC.

The chain employs TRBV2 and TRBJ1-3, with unresolved D. The germline V gene has CDR1 SNHLY and CDR2 FYNNEI. Trimming stripped 1 base from V and 4 bases from J, with 8 bases between. The CDR3 runs to 14 residues. DNA for the CDR3: TGTGCCAGCAGTGAAGGGGCAGGAGGAAACACCATATATTTT. The encoded protein is CASSEGAGGNTIYF.

V gene TRBV7-2 combines with J gene TRBJ2-1, with TRBD1 matching 9 bases. The germline V gene has CDR1 SGHTA and CDR2 FQGNSA. V dropped 6 bases and J dropped 3; count of bases not matched to a gene: 6. The CDR3 extends over 15 amino acids. The CDR3 sequence: CASSRKTGGYNEQFF. CDR3 DNA sequence: TGTGCCAGCAGTCGTAAGACAGGGGGCTACAATGAGCAGTTCTTC.

This clone has only one observation. V usage is TRBV27 and J usage is TRBJ1-2; TRBD1 agrees at 9 bases. Germline loops: CDR1 MNHEY, CDR2 SMNVEV (reference sequence). This CDR3 contains 15 residues. With 6 bases clipped from V and 2 bases from J, the junction kept 7 bases outside the gene matches. The CDR3 DNA reads as TGTGCCAGCAGCCGGAACAGGGGGCTCAACTATGGCTACACCTTC. Its translation: CASSRNRGLNYGYTF.

The rearrangement uses TRBV5-1 and TRBJ2-2, with D perhaps given as TRBD1 or TRBD2 (5 bases each). The germline CDR1 and CDR2 sequences are SGHRS and YFSETQ. The CDR3 length is 16 residues. The V and J ends lost 4 bases and 1 base respectively, with 14 bases between them. The CDR3 region is CASSLTGTVNTGELFF. In nucleotides, the CDR3 is TGCGCCAGCAGCCTGACCGGGACCGTGAACACCGGGGAGCTGTTTTTT. Full variable domain (rest looked up from reference TRBV5-1 and TRBJ2-2): KAGVTQTPRYLIKTRGQQVTLSCSPISGHRSVSWYQQTPGQGLQFLFEYFSETQRNKGNFPGRFSGRQFSNSRSEMNVSTLELGDSALYLCASSLTGTVNTGELFFGEGSRLTVL.

V usage is TRBV5-4 and J usage is TRBJ2-2; 12 bases agree with TRBD2. The CDR3 runs 15 residues. The trim removed 4 bases at V and 7 bases at J, leaving 5 bases unmatched. Germline V lookup: CDR1 SGHNT, CDR2 YYREEE (reference sequence). The CDR3 loop reads CASSRTSGKGGELFF. In DNA, the CDR3 is TGTGCCAGCAGCCGGACTAGCGGGAAGGGCGGGGAGCTGTTTTTT. The variable domain in full, with the rest retrieved from reference TRBV5-4 and TRBJ2-2, is ETGVTQSPTHLIKTRGQQVTLRCSSQSGHNTVSWYQQALGQGPQFIFQYYREEENGRGNFPPRFSGLQFPNYSSELNVNALELDDSALYLCASSRTSGKGGELFFGEGSRLTVL.

The chain has TRBV6-5 and TRBJ2-1; TRBD2 matches 10 bases. Germline values: CDR1 MNHEY, CDR2 SVGAGI. The CDR3 has 13 residues. Trimming at V came to 7 bases and at J to 10 bases, leaving 7 bases not matched to a gene. CDR3 residues: CASKLAGAIEQFF. CDR3 coding DNA: TGTGCCAGCAAGCTAGCGGGAGCAATCGAGCAGTTCTTC.

V usage is TRBV7-6 and J usage is TRBJ1-1; D is ambiguous. Germline V gene lookup returns CDR1 SGHVS and CDR2 FNYEAQ. Deletions cut 2 bases from V and 0 bases from J, with 4 bases between. The CDR3 totals 13 residues. The CDR3 DNA sequence: TGTGCCAGCAGCTTAACCCTGAACACTGAAGCTTTCTTT. Its translation is CASSLTLNTEAFF. Based on the CDR3 plus reference TRBV7-6 and TRBJ1-1, the full variable domain is GAGVSQSPRYKVTKRGQDVALRCDPISGHVSLYWYRQALGQGPEFLTYFNYEAQQDKSGLPNDRFSAERPEGSISTLTIQRTEQRDSAMYRCASSLTLNTEAFFGQGTRLTVV.

The chain carries TRBV27 and TRBJ1-6; no firm D call. Between the trimmed V and J ends, which lost 3 bases and 9 bases, there was a span of 12 bases. Germline V lookup: CDR1 MNHEY, CDR2 SMNVEV (reference sequence). This CDR3 contains 14 residues. CDR3 loop: CASSFKWGPSPLHF. The CDR3 DNA follows: TGTGCCAGCAGTTTCAAATGGGGTCCTTCACCCCTCCACTTT.

The rearrangement links TRBV7-2 to TRBJ2-3; weak D call: TRBD2 (5 bases). In germline, CDR1 is SGHTA, CDR2 FQGNSA. V was clipped by 0 bases and J by 6 bases, with 7 bases between them. This CDR3 is built from 13 residues. As DNA, the CDR3 is TGTGCCAGCAGCTTAGCGGAGCGGGATACGCAGTATTTT. Translation: CASSLAERDTQYF. Full variable domain (rest looked up from reference TRBV7-2 and TRBJ2-3): GAGVSQSPSNKVTEKGKDVELRCDPISGHTALYWYRQSLGQGLEFLIYFQGNSAPDKSGLPSDRFSAERTGGSVSTLTIQRTQQEDSAVYLCASSLAERDTQYFGPGTRLTVL.

This sequence joins TRBV19 and TRBJ2-1; perhaps TRBD2 as D (6 bases). The CDR3 loop spans 15 amino acids. CDR1 LNHDA and CDR2 SQIVND come from the germline V gene (reference sequence). Trimming cost V 8 bases and J 1 base, with 15 bases left between them. CDR3 in DNA: TGTGCCAGTCAAGAGTGGGGGGTTTCCTACAATGAGCAGTTCTTC. It codes for CASQEWGVSYNEQFF.

The chain combines TRBV19 with TRBJ2-7, with unresolved D. The V end lost 6 bases, the J end lost 2 bases, and 14 bases lay between the germline ends. CDR1 LNHDA and CDR2 SQIVND come from the germline V gene (reference sequence). This CDR3 is 14 amino acids long. CDR3 loop: CASSFSEGTYEQYF. DNA of the CDR3: TGTGCCAGTAGCTTCAGCGAAGGGACCTACGAGCAGTACTTC. The variable domain in full, with the rest retrieved from reference TRBV19 and TRBJ2-7, is DGGITQSPKYLFRKEGQNVTLSCEQNLNHDAMYWYRQDPGQGLRLIYYSQIVNDFQKGDIAEGYSVSREKKESFPLTVTSAQKNPTAFYLCASSFSEGTYEQYFGPGTRLTVT.

The V call is TRBV7-2, the J call TRBJ2-1, with D maybe TRBD1 (5 bases). The CDR3 loop spans 15 amino acids. V dropped 5 bases and J dropped 4 bases, with 15 bases sitting between them. CDR1 and CDR2 (germline): SGHTA, FQGNSA. CDR3: CASSPRVRAYNEQFF. In nucleotides, the CDR3 is TGTGCCAGCAGCCCCAGGGTCAGGGCTTACAATGAGCAGTTCTTC.

This chain joins TRBV5-1 and TRBJ2-7; 8 positions agree with TRBD1. Germline V CDR1 and CDR2: SGHRS, YFSETQ. This CDR3 has 14 amino acids. Trimming cost V 4 bases and J 7 bases; bases outside gene matches: 10. Here the CDR3 reads CASSPGQGAGEQYF. As DNA, the CDR3 is TGCGCCAGCAGCCCTGGGCAGGGGGCTGGAGAGCAGTACTTC.

The rearrangement joins TRBV10-3 to TRBJ1-6; D call uncertain. V was trimmed by 3 bases and J by 6 bases, leaving 12 bases between them. The length of the CDR3 is 15 residues. CDR1 and CDR2 (germline): ENHRY, SYGVKD. CDR3 bases: TGTGCCATCAGTGATATGGGTTCGGTTAATTCACCCCTCCACTTT. This gives the protein CAISDMGSVNSPLHF.